These 21 T cell receptor beta chains originate from one sample sequenced in a study of STAT5B mutations in CD4+ large granular lymphocyte leukemia. Sequenced by immunoSEQ multiplex PCR; TCRdb stores in-frame clones only, minus some. The sample holds 4,000 to 5,000 clones, over 60% seen once. Sample: PBMCs. Receptor source: a man in his 70s with CD4+ T-cell large granular lymphocyte leukemia.

The chain recombines TRBV2 with TRBJ1-2; D is possibly TRBD1 (6 bases). The CDR3 covers 15 residues. The V and J ends lost 6 bases and 3 bases respectively, with 17 bases between them. The germline V gene has CDR1 SNHLY and CDR2 FYNNEI. This CDR3 reads CASRERGEGYYGYTF. The CDR3 DNA sequence: TGTGCCAGCAGGGAAAGGGGGGAAGGGTACTATGGCTACACCTTC.

The rearrangement uses TRBV7-8 and TRBJ2-3, with 10 positions matching TRBD1. There are 17 residues in the CDR3. V lost 8 bases to trimming and J lost 2 bases; unmatched junction nucleotides: 13. Germline CDR1 reads SGHVS; CDR2 reads FQNEAQ. CDR3 DNA sequence: TGTGCCAGCCTCCCGACAGGGGGCTTCCAAAACACAGATACGCAGTATTTT. The encoded protein is CASLPTGGFQNTDTQYF.

The V and J genes are TRBV9 and TRBJ2-7; D might be TRBD1 or TRBD2, each matching 7 bases. The length of the CDR3 is 14 residues. The germline gives CDR1 SGDLS, CDR2 YYNGEE. The V end was cut by 4 bases, the J end by 5 bases, with 16 bases between. Written as DNA, the CDR3 is TGTGCCAGCAGCCCAGGGGGGGCAGGTAACGAGCAGTACTTC. Amino acid sequence: CASSPGGAGNEQYF.

The chain is built from TRBV5-1 and TRBJ2-1, with D tentatively TRBD1 or TRBD2 (6 bases each). The V gene lost 3 bases and the J gene lost 3 bases, with 10 bases spanning the gap. The germline V gene encodes CDR1 SGHRS and CDR2 YFSETQ. The CDR3 runs to 14 residues. CDR3 protein: CASSSGADYNEQFF. The CDR3 nucleotides are TGCGCCAGCAGCTCGGGGGCCGACTACAATGAGCAGTTCTTC.

This clone occurred a few times. V gene TRBV5-1 combines with J gene TRBJ1-1; perhaps TRBD1 as D (6 bases). The CDR3 spans 15 residues. V was clipped by 3 bases and J by 7 bases, with 19 bases between them. CDR1 is SGHRS and CDR2 is YFSETQ in the germline V gene. The CDR3 sequence is CASSSPPGTHYEAFF. The CDR3 DNA follows: TGCGCCAGCAGCTCGCCCCCCGGGACACACTATGAAGCTTTCTTT.

This clone came up a few times. V gene TRBV27 combines with J gene TRBJ1-4, with a possible D match to TRBD1 (6 bases). This CDR3 comprises 15 residues. V lost 6 bases, J lost 4 bases, and 15 bases lay in between. CDR1 is MNHEY and CDR2 is SMNVEV in the germline V gene (reference sequence). CDR3 region: CASRLTGFNNEKLFF. The DNA for the CDR3 is TGTGCCAGCAGGTTAACAGGGTTTAATAATGAAAAACTGTTTTTT.

The chain joins TRBV9 to TRBJ2-7; 10 positions agree with TRBD1. V shed 3 bases and J 5 bases; nucleotides not matched to a gene: 11. Germline assignment: CDR1 SGDLS and CDR2 YYNGEE. The CDR3 extends over 16 amino acids. The CDR3 DNA is TGTGCCAGCAGCGCGCAGACAGGGGGCGGGATTCACGAGCAGTACTTC. Its translation is CASSAQTGGGIHEQYF.

V and J are TRBV9 and TRBJ2-2; the match to TRBD2 covers 10 bases. Trimming took 4 bases from V and 0 from J; bases not matched to a gene: 3. The CDR3 spans 16 residues. The V gene's germline CDR1 is SGDLS and CDR2 YYNGEE. Written as DNA, the CDR3 is TGTGCCAGCAGCCTCGGACTAGCGGCGAACACCGGGGAGCTGTTTTTT. It specifies CASSLGLAANTGELFF.

On this clone itself: At one of its ends the junction is not consistent with the germline gene, which may arise from a read error. In the same sample, other DNA sequences code for this CDR3. The V gene is TRBV5-1, the J gene TRBJ2-7; perhaps TRBD1 as D (5 bases). The CDR3 consists of 11 residues. Germline lookup yields CDR1 SGHRS and CDR2 YFSETQ. CDR3 protein: CASSLGQGWYF. CDR3 DNA: TGTGCCAGCAGCTTGGGTCAGGGATGGTACTTC.

This clone was recorded only once. The V and J genes are TRBV6-5 and TRBJ2-2, with D perhaps matching TRBD2 (6 bases). Germline CDR1 is MNHEY and CDR2 is SVGAGI. Trimming shortened V by 6 bases and J by 8 bases, and 10 bases separated the two germline ends. The CDR3 has 12 residues. The CDR3 sequence is CASSTRGGELFF. CDR3 in DNA: TGTGCCAGCAGCACCCGGGGGGGGGAGCTGTTTTTT.

The chain couples TRBV30 to TRBJ1-2, with no clear D. The CDR3 consists of 11 residues. With 1 base removed from V and 6 bases from J, the gap between germline ends came to 6 bases. CDR1 and CDR2 from the germline V gene are GTSNPN and SVGIG (reference sequence). CDR3: CAWSAENGYTF. CDR3 coding DNA: TGTGCCTGGAGTGCCGAAAATGGCTACACCTTC. The whole variable domain, filled in from reference TRBV30 and TRBJ1-2, reads SQTIHQWPATLVQPVGSPLSLECTVEGTSNPNLYWYRQAAGRGLQLLFYSVGIGQISSEVPQNLSASRPQDRQFILSSKKLLLSDSGFYLCAWSAENGYTFGSGTRLTVV.

The chain combines TRBV29-1 with TRBJ1-2; D gene ambiguous. The CDR3 covers 12 residues. Trimming took 3 bases from V and 4 from J, leaving 9 bases between them. In germline, CDR1 is SQVTM, CDR2 ANQGSEA. The CDR3 region has the DNA TGCAGCGTTGATTCCAGTCTCTATGGCTACACCTTC. Translating gives CSVDSSLYGYTF.

The chain recombines TRBV9 with TRBJ1-2; D ambiguous. The CDR3 runs 14 residues. V lost 4 bases and J lost 0, with 10 bases in between. Germline V gene lookup returns CDR1 SGDLS and CDR2 YYNGEE. CDR3 coding DNA: TGTGCCAGCAGCCCCGGCGTGACTAACTATGGCTACACCTTC. This codes for CASSPGVTNYGYTF.

This clone was seen once. This rearrangement joins TRBV19 to TRBJ1-1; D is uncertain. The CDR3 is made up of 13 amino acids. Germline CDR1 reads LNHDA; CDR2 reads SQIVND (reference sequence). The V gene lost 3 bases and the J gene lost 0 bases, with 5 bases spanning the gap. The CDR3 reads CASSIGVNTEAFF. CDR3 nucleotides: TGTGCCAGTAGTATTGGTGTGAACACTGAAGCTTTCTTT.

This clone was seen a handful of times. The chain couples TRBV5-1 to TRBJ1-1; no clear D. The germline gives CDR1 SGHRS, CDR2 YFSETQ. The CDR3 is made up of 14 amino acids. The ends were cut back, 4 bases at V and 1 base at J, with 11 bases in the middle. The CDR3 coding sequence is TGCGCCAGCAGCAGCGCTGGAAAGAACACTGAAGCTTTCTTT. Translated: CASSSAGKNTEAFF.

V gene TRBV9 combines with J gene TRBJ1-2; perhaps TRBD1 as D (6 bases). The CDR3 contains 13 residues. Germline-derived CDR1 and CDR2 are SGDLS and YYNGEE. V lost 3 bases to trimming and J lost 13 bases, with 19 bases between them. The chain's CDR3 is CASSAEGVEVGTF. The CDR3, as DNA: TGTGCCAGCAGCGCCGAGGGGGTCGAGGTTGGCACCTTC. Full variable domain (missing parts from reference TRBV9 and TRBJ1-2): DSGVTQTPKHLITATGQRVTLRCSPRSGDLSVYWYQQSLDQGLQFLIQYYNGEERAKGNILERFSAQQFPDLHSELNLSSLELGDSALYFCASSAEGVEVGTFGSGTRLTVV.

The V call is TRBV5-1, the J call TRBJ1-3; 7 nucleotides line up with TRBD1. The V gene's germline CDR1 is SGHRS and CDR2 YFSETQ. The V segment lost 4 bases and the J segment 3 bases; nucleotides outside the gene matches: 7. The CDR3 spans 15 residues. As DNA, the CDR3 is TGCGCCAGCAGCCCAGGGACAGTTGGTGGAAACACCATATATTTT. This gives the protein CASSPGTVGGNTIYF.

This clone was seen a handful of times. J is TRBJ2-2 and V is TRBV10-3, with 10 bases identical to TRBD2. CDR3 length equals 17 residues. CDR1 and CDR2 from the germline V gene are ENHRY and SYGVKD. Trimming removed 4 bases from V and 0 bases from J; junction bases left unmatched: 5. In DNA form, the CDR3 reads TGTGCCATCAGTGGTTCGGGACTAGCGACGAACACCGGGGAGCTGTTTTTT. Translation: CAISGSGLATNTGELFF.

The V call is TRBV6-5, the J call TRBJ2-7; D gene ambiguous. The CDR3 length is 14 residues. Germline values: CDR1 MNHEY, CDR2 SVGAGI. Trimming left V 0 bases short and J 3 bases short, with 9 bases between. The CDR3 coding sequence is TGTGCCAGCAGTTACTCCGATCAGATCTACGAGCAGTACTTC. Its translation: CASSYSDQIYEQYF.

V usage is TRBV5-1 and J usage is TRBJ2-7; 11 bases map to TRBD2. CDR3 length equals 16 residues. Trimming at V came to 2 bases and at J to 5 bases, leaving 9 bases not matched to a gene. Germline values: CDR1 SGHRS, CDR2 YFSETQ. CDR3 protein: CASSLGLAGPRDEQYF. As DNA, the CDR3 is TGCGCCAGCAGCTTAGGACTAGCGGGTCCCCGGGACGAGCAGTACTTC.

V is TRBV9 and J is TRBJ2-3; maybe TRBD2 (6 bases). V dropped 0 bases and J dropped 5 bases, with 7 bases sitting between them. Germline CDR1 is SGDLS and CDR2 is YYNGEE. This CDR3 region has 13 residues. CDR3 nucleotide sequence: TGTGCCAGCAGCGTAGGACTAGAAGATACGCAGTATTTT. This translates into CASSVGLEDTQYF.